The 2 T cell receptor gamma chains below come from one sample, sequenced in a study of gamma-delta chains in newborns, infants, children. TCRdb re-identified clones in the reads via CATT. The data show 540 or so gamma-chain clones, about 81% seen once. Here the sequenced sample was blood, taken at baseline. The origin of the receptors is a child who was a newborn, infant or young child, either healthy, febrile or measles-vaccinated (not recorded which). This table probably holds off-target reads from a library built for another chain.

As regards this clone: The DNA is omitted, as the CDR3 cannot be located on it reliably, and the CDR3 follows TCRdb's listing. The J segment was not called; the V segment is TRGV9. Germline CDR1 reads GITISATS; CDR2 reads ISYDGTV (reference sequence). Counting both end residues, the CDR3 totals 25 amino acids. Here the CDR3 reads CACDIGGYSSWDTRQMFFGTGIKLF.

A word on this clone: A read error may be the cause here, since a much bigger clone is one base away. The limits of the CDR3 on the DNA are not certain, so only TCRdb's listed CDR3 is given. The sample carries other DNA sequences with the same CDR3. Here the V gene is TRGV9, but the J gene went uncalled. The CDR3 comprises 26 residues, both ends counted. Germline CDR1 is GITISATS and CDR2 is ISYDGTV (reference sequence). This CDR3 is CACDTVLGESSWDTRQMFFGTGIKLF.